A selection of T cell receptor beta chains follows, all from one sample in a study of T cells after yellow fever vaccination. From the 5' RACE reads, TCRdb called clonotypes with MiXCR, one entry per CDR3 protein. The data contain some 390,000 distinct CDR3 sequences, around 20% of them singletons. Sequenced material: PBMCs, taken before the yellow fever booster vaccination. Receptors were obtained from a man between 18 and 29 years old who received the YFV17D yellow fever vaccine. CDR3s include the opening cysteine and the closing phenylalanine or tryptophan. The D gene is left open where the match is weak. Clone size appears in some rows only: once, few, many, or a class for an expanded clone.

abundance	v_gene	d_gene	j_gene	CDR3aa	CDR3nt
.	TRBV2	.	TRBJ1-1	CASSASGKTEAFF	TGTGCCAGCAGTGCTTCAGGGAAGACTGAAGCTTTCTTT
.	TRBV7-2	TRBD1	TRBJ1-2	CASSRTGPNYGYTF	TGTGCCAGCAGTAGGACAGGCCCAAACTATGGCTACACCTTC
few	TRBV4-3	.	TRBJ1-4	CASSQDPGHANEKLFF	TGCGCCAGCAGCCAAGACCCGGGACACGCGAATGAAAAACTGTTTTTT
once	TRBV7-9	.	TRBJ2-3	CASRILGPDTQYF	TGTGCCAGCAGGATCTTGGGGCCAGATACGCAGTATTTT
few	TRBV2	.	TRBJ2-1	CASRDRLYNEQFF	TGTGCCAGCAGAGATAGACTATACAATGAGCAGTTCTTC
few	TRBV11-1	TRBD1	TRBJ1-1	CASSLAAGGAGTEAFF	TGTGCCAGCAGCTTAGCCGCAGGGGGCGCGGGAACTGAAGCTTTCTTT
.	TRBV7-3	TRBD1	TRBJ1-1	CASSLIGTANTEAFF	TGTGCCAGCAGCTTAATAGGGACAGCGAACACTGAAGCTTTCTTT
.	TRBV6-5	.	TRBJ1-1	CASSYSGQLTEAFF	TGTGCCAGCAGTTACTCCGGACAGCTAACTGAAGCTTTCTTT
.	TRBV20-1	.	TRBJ1-5	CSATGDHQPQHF	TGCAGTGCCACCGGGGACCATCAGCCCCAGCATTTT
few	TRBV7-2	.	TRBJ1-4	CASSARFWGEKLFF	TGTGCCAGCAGCGCTCGTTTTTGGGGGGAAAAACTGTTTTTT
few	TRBV20-1	TRBD1	TRBJ2-7	CSARDPRTGLDEQYF	TGCAGTGCTAGAGACCCAAGGACAGGGCTCGACGAGCAGTACTTC
.	TRBV4-3	TRBD2	TRBJ2-2	CASSQTSGGTGELFF	TGCGCCAGCAGCCAGACTAGCGGGGGGACTGGGGAGCTGTTTTTT
few	TRBV20-1	TRBD2	TRBJ2-5	CSQPGTSGGVRETQYF	TGCAGTCAACCCGGGACTAGCGGGGGGGTCCGGGAGACCCAGTACTTC
few	TRBV6-2/TRBV6-3	.	TRBJ1-1	CASGKPASKVFF	TGTGCCAGCGGAAAGCCGGCCAGTAAGGTTTTCTTT
few	TRBV6-1	TRBD1	TRBJ1-5	CASSVDRGLDQPQHF	TGTGCCAGCAGTGTTGACAGGGGTCTGGATCAGCCCCAGCATTTT
.	TRBV5-6	.	TRBJ1-6	CASSLDGYYNSPLHF	TGTGCCAGCAGCTTGGACGGATACTATAATTCACCCCTCCACTTT
many	TRBV20-1	TRBD1	TRBJ1-2	CSAPDRDLYGYTF	TGCAGTGCTCCCGACAGGGACCTCTATGGCTACACCTTC
.	TRBV7-3	TRBD1	TRBJ2-1	CASSLIGTGQDEQFF	TGTGCCAGCAGCTTAATCGGGACAGGGCAAGATGAGCAGTTCTTC
many	TRBV12-3/TRBV12-4	TRBD2	TRBJ2-3	CASSLSGGAVDTQYF	TGTGCCAGCAGTTTAAGCGGGGGGGCTGTAGATACGCAGTATTTT
.	TRBV21-1	.	TRBJ1-3	CAIIDRTGIGNTIYF	TGTGCCATCATCGATCGGACAGGGATTGGAAACACCATATATTTT
.	TRBV4-1	.	TRBJ2-3	CASRTIKGPLSPSATQYF	TGCGCCAGCAGGACGATTAAAGGACCCCTGAGCCCCTCTGCTACGCAGTATTTT
few	TRBV7-3	.	TRBJ2-4	CASSLSPGSMRIQYF	TGTGCCAGCAGCTTGAGCCCTGGGTCAATGAGGATTCAGTACTTC
few	TRBV12-3/TRBV12-4	TRBD1	TRBJ1-1	CASSGQGYTEAFF	TGTGCCAGCAGTGGACAGGGGTACACTGAAGCTTTCTTT
.	TRBV4-2	.	TRBJ2-3	CASSIRTWDTDTQYF	TGTGCCAGCAGCATCAGAACCTGGGACACAGATACGCAGTATTTT
few	TRBV5-1	.	TRBJ2-3	CASSSWTTLDTQYF	TGCGCCAGCAGCTCCTGGACAACCTTGGATACGCAGTATTTT
.	TRBV27	TRBD1	TRBJ1-6	CASSHGQGWNSPLHF	TGTGCCAGCAGTCACGGACAGGGGTGGAATTCACCCCTCCACTTT
.	TRBV6-2/TRBV6-3	.	TRBJ1-4	CASNSPAAEFNEKLFF	TGTGCCAGCAACTCACCGGCTGCGGAATTCAATGAAAAACTGTTTTTT
.	TRBV7-8	.	TRBJ2-7	CASSARAELDIRSYEQYF	TGTGCCAGCAGCGCCCGGGCGGAGCTAGACATCCGCTCCTACGAGCAGTACTTC
few	TRBV12-1	.	TRBJ1-2	CASSPDRVNYGYTF	TGTGCCAGCAGCCCGGACAGGGTTAACTATGGCTACACCTTC
.	TRBV4-2	.	TRBJ2-3	CASSLKNTDTQYF	TGTGCCAGCAGCCTTAAAAACACAGATACGCAGTATTTT
.	TRBV7-9	TRBD1	TRBJ1-3	CASGKIGGVWSGNTIYF	TGTGCCAGCGGCAAAATAGGGGGCGTCTGGTCTGGAAACACCATATATTTT
.	TRBV7-8	TRBD1	TRBJ2-1	CASTSKPGTGADEQFF	TGTGCCAGCACCTCGAAGCCCGGGACAGGGGCAGATGAGCAGTTCTTC
.	TRBV4-1	TRBD1	TRBJ2-3	CASRLPGQSLDTQYF	TGCGCCAGCAGGCTTCCGGGACAGAGTTTAGATACGCAGTATTTT
.	TRBV4-1	.	TRBJ1-6	CASSQDGTASSYNSPLHF	TGCGCCAGCAGCCAAGATGGAACCGCCAGCTCCTATAATTCACCCCTCCACTTT
.	TRBV11-2	.	TRBJ2-5	CASSPTAYQETQYF	TGTGCCAGCAGCCCGACGGCGTACCAAGAGACCCAGTACTTC
.	TRBV27	TRBD1	TRBJ1-1	CASSWTGVTEAFF	TGTGCCAGCAGCTGGACAGGGGTGACTGAAGCTTTCTTT
few	TRBV5-6	TRBD2	TRBJ2-1	CASGIAGGLISYNEQFF	TGTGCCAGCGGGATAGCGGGGGGACTTATCTCCTACAATGAGCAGTTCTTC
.	TRBV12-3/TRBV12-4	.	TRBJ1-2	CASSTGRAYGYTF	TGTGCCAGCAGTACCGGACGGGCTTATGGCTACACCTTC
.	TRBV11-3	.	TRBJ2-4	CASSLTGSYIQYF	TGTGCCAGCAGCCTAACAGGGTCCTACATTCAGTACTTC
.	TRBV7-7	TRBD1	TRBJ2-2	CASSGDRATGELFF	TGTGCCAGCAGCGGGGACAGGGCCACCGGGGAGCTGTTTTTT
.	TRBV6-5	TRBD2	TRBJ2-3	CASRHRLAGGTDTQYF	TGTGCCAGCAGACACAGACTAGCGGGGGGAACAGATACGCAGTATTTT
.	TRBV12-5	.	TRBJ2-2	CASGMTVNTGELFF	TGTGCTAGTGGTATGACAGTGAACACCGGGGAGCTGTTTTTT
.	TRBV29-1	.	TRBJ1-3	CSVEALEGNTIYF	TGCAGCGTTGAAGCGTTAGAAGGAAACACCATATATTTT
few	TRBV7-6	.	TRBJ1-6	CASSFKQGKGNSPLHF	TGTGCCAGCAGCTTTAAACAGGGAAAAGGCAATTCACCCCTCCACTTT
few	TRBV29-1	.	TRBJ2-3	CSVESDTDTQYF	TGCAGCGTTGAATCGGACACAGATACGCAGTATTTT
.	TRBV3-1	.	TRBJ1-1	CASSLRKLNTEAFF	TGTGCCAGCAGCCTACGTAAATTGAACACTGAAGCTTTCTTT
.	TRBV29-1	.	TRBJ1-2	CSVEIAGFYGYTF	TGCAGCGTTGAAATCGCCGGCTTCTATGGCTACACCTTC
few	TRBV27	.	TRBJ2-3	CASSYGRTDTQYF	TGTGCCAGCAGTTATGGACGCACAGATACGCAGTATTTT